Listed here are 9 T cell receptor beta chains from one sample, sequenced in a study of cytomegalovirus exposure and HLA in healthy donors. Vbeta (60) and Jbeta (13) primers were used in the PCR. Some clones are missing from TCRdb's copy, which holds only in-frame ones; the method was immunoSEQ multiplex PCR. Found here are about 190,000 clones, 65% to 80% of them singletons; the top ten hold 1.1%. Sequencing input: PBMCs. The receptors stem from a woman aged 40 to 50 in good health and CMV-seronegative.

The J gene is TRBJ2-5, the V gene TRBV9; a possible D gene is TRBD2 (5 bases). Germline CDR1 SGDLS, CDR2 YYNGEE. V was clipped by 4 bases and J by 2 bases, with 15 bases between them. CDR3 length: 15 amino acids. CDR3 DNA: TGTGCCAGCAGCCCTACTCGCCGGGAACAAGAGACCCAGTACTTC. Amino acids: CASSPTRREQETQYF.

CDR3 residues: CASSSTSGLPVWETQYF. The CDR3 DNA follows: TGCGCCAGCAGCTCCACTAGCGGCCTACCGGTTTGGGAGACCCAGTACTTC. This sequence joins TRBV5-1 and TRBJ2-5; TRBD2 matches 8 bases. CDR1 is SGHRS and CDR2 is YFSETQ in the germline V gene. V was clipped by 3 bases and J by 5 bases; unmatched bases: 15. The CDR3 length is 17 residues.

The genes are TRBV28 and TRBJ1-5; D is unclear. From germline, CDR1 is MDHEN and CDR2 SYDVKM. There are 13 residues in the CDR3. Trimming took off 6 bases at V and 1 base at J, with 7 bases between the two ends. The CDR3 bases are TGTGCCAGCAGGGCAACAAGCAATCAGCCCCAGCATTTT. Its translation: CASRATSNQPQHF.

The rearrangement joins TRBV5-1 to TRBJ1-1; D is uncertain. The germline V and J ends were trimmed by 0 bases and 5 bases, with 11 bases remaining between them. This CDR3 spans 14 amino acids. CDR1 and CDR2 (germline): SGHRS, YFSETQ. CDR3: CASSLEVGRTEAFF. For the CDR3, the DNA is TGCGCCAGCAGCTTGGAAGTAGGGAGGACTGAAGCTTTCTTT.

V usage is TRBV27 and J usage is TRBJ2-5; D remains ambiguous. Germline CDR1 MNHEY, CDR2 SMNVEV (reference sequence). V gave up 1 base and J gave up 4 bases, with 7 bases separating them. This CDR3 is 13 amino acids long. The CDR3 bases are TGTGCCAGCAGTTTATGGCCATCAGAGACCCAGTACTTC. It yields the protein CASSLWPSETQYF.

The DNA of the CDR3 is TGCAGCGTTGAAAGTCCAACGAGGACTGAAGCTTTCTTT. It codes for CSVESPTRTEAFF. The chain links TRBV29-1 to TRBJ1-1; no clear D. The CDR3 has 13 amino acids. The germline V gene encodes CDR1 SQVTM and CDR2 ANQGSEA. The ends were cut back, 2 bases at V and 5 bases at J, with 12 bases in the middle. Complete variable domain (other parts from reference TRBV29-1 and TRBJ1-1): SAVISQKPSRDICQRGTSLTIQCQVDSQVTMMFWYRQQPGQSLTLIATANQGSEATYESGFVIDKFPISRPNLTFSTLTVSNMSPEDSSIYLCSVESPTRTEAFFGQGTRLTVV.

The V call is TRBV5-4, the J call TRBJ1-1, with 9 nucleotides matching TRBD1. The CDR3 extends over 14 amino acids. The germline gives CDR1 SGHNT, CDR2 YYREEE (reference sequence). J lost 5 bases, V lost 1 base, and 3 bases had no gene match. The CDR3 loop reads CASSLRTGVTEAFF. The CDR3 nucleotides read TGTGCCAGCAGCTTGAGGACAGGGGTTACTGAAGCTTTCTTT.

This chain joins TRBV19 and TRBJ1-1, with 7 bases lining up with TRBD1. The CDR3 is made up of 17 amino acids. The trim removed 5 bases at V and 0 bases at J, leaving 12 bases unmatched. CDR1 is LNHDA and CDR2 is SQIVND in the germline V gene (reference sequence). The CDR3 bases are TGTGCCAGTAGTCAGGGACAGCTTTTAGGAATGAACACTGAAGCTTTCTTT. Protein product: CASSQGQLLGMNTEAFF.

The genes are TRBV9 and TRBJ1-2; perhaps TRBD1 as D (6 bases). Germline V lookup: CDR1 SGDLS, CDR2 YYNGEE. The CDR3 runs to 15 residues. V was clipped by 0 bases and J by 4 bases, with 13 bases between them. CDR3 in DNA: TGTGCCAGCAGCGTAGCCAGGGGAGCGAGCTATGGCTACACCTTC. Its translation is CASSVARGASYGYTF.